Described below is a single T cell receptor (beta chain) sequence and its context. What it binds is not known. A far larger clone is off by one base, so a read error is likely. This same CDR3 is encoded by further DNA sequences in the sample. This specimen comes from a study of shared clonotypes between healthy human individuals. As for the study in general: For every donor, three CD4 naive, three CD4 memory, two CD8 naive and one CD8 memory plates were used.

Whole-study findings and limits: Generally, naive subsets came out with larger estimated richness than memory subsets. It was observed that approximately 5% of naive CD4 clonotypes were shared across a few donors.

This CDR3 spans 13 amino acids. Germline-derived CDR1 and CDR2 are MNHNS and SASEGT. Trimming took 5 bases from V and 3 from J, leaving 8 bases between them. Profiled with immunoSEQ multiplex PCR; TCRdb holds only in-frame clones, not every one. The data hold 850,000 to 1,200,000 clones, with 70% to 80% observed a single time. The receptor's source is a man younger than 35 in good health. This sequence joins TRBV6-1 and TRBJ1-5; D is ambiguous. Input material: memory CD4+ T cells sorted from blood. Subset given: CD45RA-negative fraction. CDR3 sequence (DNA): TGTGCCAGCAGTCGGGAGGCCAATCAGCCCCAGCATTTT. It specifies CASSREANQPQHF.